The present TCR beta chain was sequenced within a study of T-cell reconstitution after alpha-beta-depleted transplantation in children (dated by TCRdb to between 2015 and 2016). Broadly, across the study: Using TCR repertoire profiling, the study quantitatively followed how T-cell immune reconstitution unfolded in children after TCRalphabeta/CD19-depleted allogeneic hematopoietic cell transplantation.

From a lookup of the germline V gene (reference sequence), CDR1 and CDR2 are WNHNN and SYGVQD. V is reduced by 3 bases and J by 0 bases, leaving a spacing of 5 bases between them. Spanning cysteine to phenylalanine, the CDR3 consists of 14 amino acids. Only the CDR3 region is kept as DNA, spanning 42 bases read in frame from base 1. The intended sense of this specimen's treatment or condition label: allogeneic hematopoietic cell transplantation with graft depleted of TCRalphabeta T cells and CD19 B cells. TCRalphabeta/CD19-depleted allogeneic hematopoietic cell grafts were given to the transplant recipients, all of whom were children. The research as a whole found: Apparently early alphabetaT-cell count recovery about two months after transplant reportedly relied on only several hundred rapidly expanded clones derived from non-depleted graft cells. In some patients, high TCRbeta diversity at day 60 was attributed to recipient T cells and intrathymic progenitors that had survived conditioning. Hyperexpanded clone frequencies declined over subsequent months; after one year, T-cell counts and TCRbeta diversity were mostly attributed to newly produced T cells.

A few counts support this clonotype. The antigen it recognizes is unknown. Qualities for individual bases were not recorded, and no much larger clone is one base off. Library preparation was by PCR. For sequencing, an Illumina HiSeq 2500 was employed. TCR library preparation used molecular barcoding, with unique molecular identifiers applied to normalize quantification of the TCRbeta repertoire. TCRdb passed the public sequencing reads through fastp at Q25 and MiXCR, retaining productive beta sequences. A single entry per CDR3 protein holds the most common genes and DNA from its merged rows. The sample table contains about 140,000 distinct CDR3 sequences; only one count was recorded for about 9% of them. The top ten clonotypes cover over 15% of the sample.

The sequence derives from a female patient aged 2 to 10 who had a stem cell transplant for congenital amegakaryocytic thrombocytopenia, so the T cells may come from the graft donor. Here the chain combines TRBV10-1 and TRBJ2-2, with an unclear D gene assignment. The sequences come from PBMCs, mostly from graft donor cells, collected 180 days after TCRalphabeta/CD19-depleted stem cell transplant. The nucleotide sequence reads TGCGCCAGCAGTGAATTTGCGAACACCGGGGAGCTGTTTTTT. This translates into CASSEFANTGELFF.